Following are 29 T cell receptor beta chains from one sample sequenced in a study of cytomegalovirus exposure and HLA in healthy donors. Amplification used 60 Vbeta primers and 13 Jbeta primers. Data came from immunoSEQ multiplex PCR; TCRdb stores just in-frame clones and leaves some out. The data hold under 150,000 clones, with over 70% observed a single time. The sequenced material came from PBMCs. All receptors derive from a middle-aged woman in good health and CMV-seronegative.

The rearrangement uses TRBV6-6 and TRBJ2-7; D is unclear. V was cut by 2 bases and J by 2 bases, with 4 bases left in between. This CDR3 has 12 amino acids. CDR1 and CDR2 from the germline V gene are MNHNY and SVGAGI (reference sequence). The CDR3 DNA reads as TGTGCCAGCAGTTACCCTACCTACGAGCAGTACTTC. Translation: CASSYPTYEQYF.

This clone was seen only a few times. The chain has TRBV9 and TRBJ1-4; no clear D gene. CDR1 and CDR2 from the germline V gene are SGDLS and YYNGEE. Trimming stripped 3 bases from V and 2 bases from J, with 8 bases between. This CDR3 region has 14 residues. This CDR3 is CASSAGSTNEKLFF. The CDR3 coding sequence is TGTGCCAGCAGCGCGGGGTCGACTAATGAAAAACTGTTTTTT.

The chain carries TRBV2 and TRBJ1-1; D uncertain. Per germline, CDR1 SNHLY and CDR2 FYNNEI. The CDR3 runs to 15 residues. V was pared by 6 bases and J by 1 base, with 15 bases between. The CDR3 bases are TGTGCCAGCAGGAACGGCGGGAGTTGGAACACTGAAGCTTTCTTT. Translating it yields CASRNGGSWNTEAFF.

CDR3 bases: TGTGCCAGCAGCTGGGGGGACTCACTCGGGGACGAGCAGTACTTC. This codes for CASSWGDSLGDEQYF. This chain links TRBV5-6 with TRBJ2-7, with D possibly being TRBD2 (6 bases). The germline V gene has CDR1 SGHDT and CDR2 YYEEEE. The CDR3 has 15 residues. V dropped 3 bases and J dropped 5 bases, with 18 bases sitting between them. The full variable domain, in which reference TRBV5-6 and TRBJ2-7 provide the parts outside the CDR3, is DAGVTQSPTHLIKTRGQQVTLRCSPKSGHDTVSWYQQALGQGPQFIFQYYEEEERQRGNFPDRFSGHQFPNYSSELNVNALLLGDSALYLCASSWGDSLGDEQYFGPGTRLTVT.

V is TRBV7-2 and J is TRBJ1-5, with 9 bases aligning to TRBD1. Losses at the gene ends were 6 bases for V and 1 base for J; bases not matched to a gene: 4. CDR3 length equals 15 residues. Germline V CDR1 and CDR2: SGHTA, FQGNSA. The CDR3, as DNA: TGTGCCAGCAGACGGACAGGGGAGAGCAATCAGCCCCAGCATTTT. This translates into CASRRTGESNQPQHF.

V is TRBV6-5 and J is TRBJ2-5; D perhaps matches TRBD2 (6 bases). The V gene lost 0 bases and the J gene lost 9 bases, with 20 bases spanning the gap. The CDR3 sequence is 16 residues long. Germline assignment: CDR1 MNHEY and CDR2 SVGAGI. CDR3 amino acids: CASSYSKGRGAQAQYF. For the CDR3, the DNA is TGTGCCAGCAGTTACTCGAAAGGACGCGGGGCGCAAGCCCAGTACTTC.

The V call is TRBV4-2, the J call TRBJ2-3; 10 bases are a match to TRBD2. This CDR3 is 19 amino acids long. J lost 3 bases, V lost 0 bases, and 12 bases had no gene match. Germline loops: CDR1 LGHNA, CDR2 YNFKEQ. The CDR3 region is CASSQDSRASGGMTDTQYF. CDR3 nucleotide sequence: TGTGCCAGCAGCCAAGATAGTAGGGCTAGCGGGGGAATGACAGATACGCAGTATTTT.

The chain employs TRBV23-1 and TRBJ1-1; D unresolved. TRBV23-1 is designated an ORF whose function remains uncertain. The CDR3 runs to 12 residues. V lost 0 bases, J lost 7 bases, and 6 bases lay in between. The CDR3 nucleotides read TGCGCCAGCAGTCAATCCCGAGGTGAAGCTTTCTTT. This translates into CASSQSRGEAFF.

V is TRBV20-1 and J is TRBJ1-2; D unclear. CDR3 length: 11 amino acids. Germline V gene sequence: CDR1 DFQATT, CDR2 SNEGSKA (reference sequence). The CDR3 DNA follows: TGCCACGGGCGGGGTAACTATGGCTACACCTTC. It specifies CHGRGNYGYTF.

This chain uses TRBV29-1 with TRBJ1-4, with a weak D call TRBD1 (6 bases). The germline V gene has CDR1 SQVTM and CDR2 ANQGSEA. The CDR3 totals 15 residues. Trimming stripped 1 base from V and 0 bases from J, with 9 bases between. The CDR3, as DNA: TGCAGCGTTGAAGGGACAGCCGCAACTAATGAAAAACTGTTTTTT. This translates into CSVEGTAATNEKLFF.

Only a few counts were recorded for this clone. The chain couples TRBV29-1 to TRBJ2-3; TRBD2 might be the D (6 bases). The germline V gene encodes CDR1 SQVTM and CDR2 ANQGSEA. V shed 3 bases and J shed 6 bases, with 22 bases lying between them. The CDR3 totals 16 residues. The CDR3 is CSVDGLARLGSDTQYF. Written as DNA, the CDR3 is TGCAGCGTTGACGGGCTAGCGAGATTGGGTTCGGATACGCAGTATTTT.

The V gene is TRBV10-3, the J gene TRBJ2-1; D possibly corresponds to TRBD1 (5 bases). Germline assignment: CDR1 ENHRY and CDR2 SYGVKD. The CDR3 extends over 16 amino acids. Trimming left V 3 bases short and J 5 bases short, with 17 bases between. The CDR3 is CAISEGAAGNHNEQFF. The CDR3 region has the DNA TGTGCCATCAGTGAAGGTGCTGCAGGGAACCACAATGAGCAGTTCTTC.

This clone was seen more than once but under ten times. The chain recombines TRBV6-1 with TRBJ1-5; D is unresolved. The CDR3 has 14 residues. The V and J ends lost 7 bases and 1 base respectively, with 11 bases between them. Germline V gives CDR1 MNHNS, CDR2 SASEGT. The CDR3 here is CASTPNQSNQPQHF. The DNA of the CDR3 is TGTGCCAGCACCCCTAACCAAAGCAATCAGCCCCAGCATTTT.

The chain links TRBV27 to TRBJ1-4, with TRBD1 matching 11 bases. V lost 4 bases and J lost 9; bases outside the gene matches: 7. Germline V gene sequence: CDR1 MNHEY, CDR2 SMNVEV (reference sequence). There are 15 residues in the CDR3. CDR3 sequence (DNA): TGTGCCAGCAGTTCTACCGGGACAGGGGGAAAAAAACTGTTTTTT. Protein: CASSSTGTGGKKLFF.

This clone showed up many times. The chain's CDR3 is CASSPSGANTEAFF. CDR3 nucleotides: TGTGCCAGCAGCCCATCAGGGGCGAACACTGAAGCTTTCTTT. V usage is TRBV7-3 and J usage is TRBJ1-1, with D possibly matching TRBD1 (6 bases). CDR1 is SGHTA, CDR2 FQGTGA, per germline. This CDR3 comprises 14 residues. The ends were cut back, 5 bases at V and 1 base at J, with 11 bases in the middle.

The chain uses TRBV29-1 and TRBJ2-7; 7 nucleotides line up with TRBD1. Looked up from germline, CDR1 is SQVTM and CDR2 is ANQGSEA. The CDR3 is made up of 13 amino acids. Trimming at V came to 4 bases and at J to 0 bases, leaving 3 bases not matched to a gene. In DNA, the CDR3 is TGCAGCGTTGCTACAGGGGCCTCCTACGAGCAGTACTTC. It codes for CSVATGASYEQYF.

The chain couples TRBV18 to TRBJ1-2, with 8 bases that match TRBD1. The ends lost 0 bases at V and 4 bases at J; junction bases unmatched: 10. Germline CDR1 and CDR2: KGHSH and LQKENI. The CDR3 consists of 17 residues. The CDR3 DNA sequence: TGTGCCAGCTCACCACCAGCGTCCAGGGGGCGTAGCTATGGCTACACCTTC. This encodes CASSPPASRGRSYGYTF.

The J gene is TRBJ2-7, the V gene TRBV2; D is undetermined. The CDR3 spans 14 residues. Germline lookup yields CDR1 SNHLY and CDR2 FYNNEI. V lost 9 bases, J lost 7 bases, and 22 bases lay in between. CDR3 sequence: CASRSRPNLREQYF. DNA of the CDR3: TGTGCCAGTAGATCCAGACCCAATTTGCGGGAGCAGTACTTC.

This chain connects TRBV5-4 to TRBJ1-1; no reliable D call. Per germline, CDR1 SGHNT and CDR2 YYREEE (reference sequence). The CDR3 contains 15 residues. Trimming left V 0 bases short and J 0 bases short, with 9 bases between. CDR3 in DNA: TGTGCCAGCAGCTTGGGAGCCGACATGAACACTGAAGCTTTCTTT. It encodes CASSLGADMNTEAFF.

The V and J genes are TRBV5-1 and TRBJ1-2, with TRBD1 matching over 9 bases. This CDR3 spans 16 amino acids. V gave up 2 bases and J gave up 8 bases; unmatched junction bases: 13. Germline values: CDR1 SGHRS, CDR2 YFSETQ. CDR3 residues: CASSFGDRVTLSGYTF. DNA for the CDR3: TGCGCCAGCAGCTTTGGGGACAGGGTTACCTTAAGCGGCTACACCTTC.

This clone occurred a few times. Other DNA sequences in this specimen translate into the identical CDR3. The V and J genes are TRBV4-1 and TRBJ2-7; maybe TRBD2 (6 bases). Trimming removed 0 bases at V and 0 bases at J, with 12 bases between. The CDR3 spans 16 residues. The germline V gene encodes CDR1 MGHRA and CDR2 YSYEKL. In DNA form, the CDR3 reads TGCGCCAGCAGCCAAGACGGGGCGCGGGGCTCCTACGAGCAGTACTTC. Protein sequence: CASSQDGARGSYEQYF.

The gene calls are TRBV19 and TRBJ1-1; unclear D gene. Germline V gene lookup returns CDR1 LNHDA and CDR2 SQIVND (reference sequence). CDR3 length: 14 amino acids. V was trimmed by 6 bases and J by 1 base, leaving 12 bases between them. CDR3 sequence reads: CASRTSLANTEAFF. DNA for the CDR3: TGTGCCAGTAGGACAAGCCTCGCGAACACTGAAGCTTTCTTT.

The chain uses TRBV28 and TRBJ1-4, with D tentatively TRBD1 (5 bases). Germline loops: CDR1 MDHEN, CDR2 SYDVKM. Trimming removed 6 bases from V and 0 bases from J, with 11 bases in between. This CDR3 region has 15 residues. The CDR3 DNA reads TGTGCCAGCAGCCTCGCAGGGCCAACTAATGAAAAACTGTTTTTT. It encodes CASSLAGPTNEKLFF.

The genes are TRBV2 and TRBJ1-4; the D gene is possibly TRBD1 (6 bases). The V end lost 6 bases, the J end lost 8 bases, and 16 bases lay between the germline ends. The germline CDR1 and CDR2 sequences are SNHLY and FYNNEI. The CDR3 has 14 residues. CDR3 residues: CASRSGTQHEKLFF. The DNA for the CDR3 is TGTGCCAGCAGGAGCGGGACACAGCACGAAAAACTGTTTTTT.

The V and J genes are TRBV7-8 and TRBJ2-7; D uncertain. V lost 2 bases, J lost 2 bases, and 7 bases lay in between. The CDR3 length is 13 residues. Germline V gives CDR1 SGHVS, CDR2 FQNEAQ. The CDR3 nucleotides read TGTGCCAGCAGCTTACGCCTAGCCTACGAGCAGTACTTC. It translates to CASSLRLAYEQYF.

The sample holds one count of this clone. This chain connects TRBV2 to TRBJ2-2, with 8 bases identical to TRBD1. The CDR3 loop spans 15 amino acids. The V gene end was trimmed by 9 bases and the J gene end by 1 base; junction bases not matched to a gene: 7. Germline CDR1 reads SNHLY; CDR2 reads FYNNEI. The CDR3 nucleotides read TGTGCCAGGAACTACGGACAGGGGAACACCGGGGAGCTGTTTTTT. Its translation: CARNYGQGNTGELFF.

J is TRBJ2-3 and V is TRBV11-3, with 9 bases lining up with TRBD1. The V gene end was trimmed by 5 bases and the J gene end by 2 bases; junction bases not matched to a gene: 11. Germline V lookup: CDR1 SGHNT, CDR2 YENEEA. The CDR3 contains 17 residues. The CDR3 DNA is TGTGCCAGCAGCCAAAAGGCCGGGACAGGGTACACAGATACGCAGTATTTT. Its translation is CASSQKAGTGYTDTQYF.

The CDR3 region is CASSLEAGYCGYTF. The CDR3 DNA reads as TGTGCCAGCAGCTTGGAGGCGGGATATTGCGGCTACACCTTC. The chain has TRBV5-6 and TRBJ1-2; no firm D call. V lost 0 bases and J lost 8, with 14 bases in between. There are 14 residues in the CDR3. The V gene's germline CDR1 is SGHDT and CDR2 YYEEEE.

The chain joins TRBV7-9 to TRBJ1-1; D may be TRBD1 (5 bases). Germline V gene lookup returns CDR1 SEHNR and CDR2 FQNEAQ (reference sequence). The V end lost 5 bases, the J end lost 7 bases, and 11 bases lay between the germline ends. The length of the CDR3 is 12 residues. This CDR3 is CASSRRGSEAFF. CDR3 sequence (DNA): TGTGCCAGCAGCCGGCGGGGGAGTGAAGCTTTCTTT.